This record concerns one T cell receptor (beta chain) sequence. The data originate from a study of patients and donors after allogeneic stem cell transplantation. TCRdb reprocessed the RT-PCR reads with MiXCR, giving one entry per CDR3 protein. The sample contains about 960,000 distinct CDR3 sequences, more than 15% of which appear only once. This CDR3 is 15 amino acids long. CDR1 MNHNS and CDR2 SASEGT come from the germline V gene. V was cut by 6 bases and J by 4 bases, with 17 bases left in between. The TCR originated in a human donor who was either an allogeneic HSCT recipient or a stem cell or donor lymphocyte infusion donor (not recorded which). It is not recorded whose cells these are; they may come from a transplant donor. The specimen sequenced was blood, either unsorted or a sorted T cell fraction (not recorded which). This rearrangement joins TRBV6-1 to TRBJ2-3, with D tentatively TRBD2 (6 bases). CDR3 sequence: CASSLRGVKADTQYF. The CDR3 DNA sequence: TGTGCCAGCAGCCTTCGCGGGGTAAAGGCAGATACGCAGTATTTT.